This entry lists 28 T cell receptor beta chains sequenced from one sample in a study of cytomegalovirus exposure and HLA in healthy donors. Primers: 60 Vbeta forward and 13 Jbeta reverse. The table came from immunoSEQ multiplex PCR; TCRdb's copy has only in-frame clones and leaves some out. The repertoire consists of tens of thousands of clones, with more than 75% occurring once and the leading ten covering roughly 5.6%. Sequenced material: PBMCs. The receptors come from a male donor in good health and CMV-seronegative.

The chain couples TRBV4-3 to TRBJ2-5, with a possible D match to TRBD1 (5 bases). Looked up from germline, CDR1 is LGHNA and CDR2 is YSLEER. Trimming removed 0 bases at V and 4 bases at J, with 9 bases between. This CDR3 contains 14 residues. This chain's CDR3 is CASSQELGRETQYF. CDR3 nucleotide sequence: TGCGCCAGCAGCCAAGAACTGGGGCGAGAGACCCAGTACTTC.

The chain combines TRBV10-3 with TRBJ2-7; D not resolved. Germline loops: CDR1 ENHRY, CDR2 SYGVKD. V was clipped by 4 bases and J by 4 bases, with 8 bases between them. The CDR3 is 12 amino acids. CDR3 nucleotides: TGTGCCATCAGTGGCCCCAGATACGAGCAGTACTTC. Encoded protein: CAISGPRYEQYF.

The chain couples TRBV7-9 to TRBJ2-1, with TRBD2 matching over 8 bases. The germline CDR1 and CDR2 sequences are SEHNR and FQNEAQ (reference sequence). The CDR3 has 18 residues. Trimming removed 1 base from V and 5 bases from J; junction bases left unmatched: 13. CDR3 sequence (DNA): TGTGCCAGCAGCTTAGAGGCTCTACTAGCGGCGACTCACAATGAGCAGTTCTTC. This sequence encodes CASSLEALLAATHNEQFF.

This chain links TRBV30 with TRBJ2-6; TRBD1 aligns across 7 bases. The junction had 6 bases not matched to a gene; V was cut back by 5 bases and J by 2 bases. The CDR3 has 15 amino acids. The V gene's germline CDR1 is GTSNPN and CDR2 SVGIG (reference sequence). The chain's CDR3 is CAWATGDTGANVLTF. For the CDR3, the DNA is TGTGCCTGGGCTACAGGGGACACTGGGGCCAACGTCCTGACTTTC.

This clone has only a few counts. This CDR3 reads CSASPRTF. DNA for the CDR3: TGCAGTGCTAGTCCCCGGACCTTC. The V and J genes are TRBV20-1 and TRBJ1-2; unclear D gene. The CDR3 has 8 amino acids. V was cut by 3 bases and J by 14 bases, with 7 bases left in between. Germline CDR1 is DFQATT and CDR2 is SNEGSKA (reference sequence).

V is TRBV18 and J is TRBJ2-3, with TRBD2 matching 9 bases. Germline V gene lookup returns CDR1 KGHSH and CDR2 LQKENI. V was pared by 5 bases and J by 6 bases, with 9 bases of the junction left unmatched. The CDR3 has 15 residues. The CDR3 spells CASSSTVAGEDTQYF. DNA for the CDR3: TGTGCCAGCTCATCCACTGTAGCGGGGGAGGATACGCAGTATTTT.

The chain links TRBV5-1 to TRBJ1-5, with 7 bases fitting TRBD1. V dropped 4 bases and J dropped 6; count of bases not matched to a gene: 7. Germline CDR1 SGHRS, CDR2 YFSETQ. The CDR3 totals 14 residues. CDR3: CASSTGTAGQPQHF. For the CDR3, the DNA is TGCGCCAGCAGCACCGGGACAGCCGGTCAGCCCCAGCATTTT.

The chain joins TRBV6-5 to TRBJ1-1, with D tentatively TRBD1 (6 bases). V was clipped by 6 bases and J by 2 bases, with 13 bases between them. The CDR3 covers 14 residues. Germline CDR1 and CDR2: MNHEY and SVGAGI. CDR3 sequence: CASRIVGGNTEAFF. The CDR3 region has the DNA TGTGCCAGCAGGATCGTAGGGGGAAACACTGAAGCTTTCTTT.

The chain uses TRBV7-6 and TRBJ1-2; 7 bases align to TRBD1. The length of the CDR3 is 14 residues. The trim removed 5 bases at V and 8 bases at J, leaving 11 bases unmatched. Germline CDR1 SGHVS, CDR2 FNYEAQ. CDR3 in amino acids: CASSPGQDYGGYTF. The CDR3 region has the DNA TGTGCCAGCAGCCCAGGACAGGACTATGGAGGCTACACCTTC.

This chain links TRBV28 with TRBJ2-7; the D gene is possibly TRBD1 (5 bases). The V gene's germline CDR1 is MDHEN and CDR2 SYDVKM. The V end was cut by 6 bases, the J end by 2 bases, with 11 bases between. CDR3 length: 13 residues. The CDR3 here is CASSESGPYEQYF. CDR3 bases: TGTGCCAGCAGCGAGTCAGGGCCCTACGAGCAGTACTTC.

The chain joins TRBV19 to TRBJ1-2; D may be TRBD1 (5 bases). The CDR3 consists of 12 residues. With 7 bases removed from V and 2 bases from J, the gap between germline ends came to 8 bases. Germline lookup yields CDR1 LNHDA and CDR2 SQIVND (reference sequence). CDR3 residues: CASKSGNYGYTF. In DNA form, the CDR3 reads TGTGCCAGTAAGTCAGGGAACTATGGCTACACCTTC.

The chain joins TRBV9 to TRBJ2-3, with D tentatively TRBD2 (6 bases). The CDR3 extends over 16 amino acids. Germline V gene sequence: CDR1 SGDLS, CDR2 YYNGEE. The V end was cut by 4 bases, the J end by 4 bases, with 19 bases between. The CDR3 sequence: CASSSKPGSAPDTQYF. In DNA form, the CDR3 reads TGTGCCAGCAGCTCCAAGCCCGGGAGCGCCCCAGATACGCAGTATTTT.

The sample holds a few counts of this clone. The V and J genes are TRBV13 and TRBJ1-1; 9 bases are shared with TRBD1. CDR3 length equals 17 residues. CDR1 PRHDT and CDR2 FYEKMQ come from the germline V gene (reference sequence). The V gene end was trimmed by 5 bases and the J gene end by 0 bases; junction bases not matched to a gene: 10. CDR3 protein: CASSHIPGQGLNTEAFF. CDR3 sequence (DNA): TGTGCCAGCAGCCACATCCCGGGACAGGGATTGAACACTGAAGCTTTCTTT. Based on the CDR3 plus reference TRBV13 and TRBJ1-1, the full variable domain is AAGVIQSPRHLIKEKRETATLKCYPIPRHDTVYWYQQGPGQDPQFLISFYEKMQSDKGSIPDRFSAQQFSDYHSELNMSSLELGDSALYFCASSHIPGQGLNTEAFFGQGTRLTVV.

This sequence joins TRBV4-3 and TRBJ2-7; perhaps TRBD1 as D (6 bases). V was cut by 0 bases and J by 5 bases, with 17 bases left in between. Germline loops: CDR1 LGHNA, CDR2 YSLEER. The CDR3 extends over 16 amino acids. The CDR3 nucleotides read TGCGCCAGCAGCCAAGATCAGTCGGACGCAGGGGACGAGCAGTACTTC. Its protein product is CASSQDQSDAGDEQYF.

With regard to this clone: Within the sample, other DNA sequences also encode this same CDR3. The chain joins TRBV7-9 to TRBJ1-5; 11 nucleotides line up with TRBD1. CDR3 length: 16 amino acids. V trimming: 5 bases; J trimming: 4 bases; junction bases outside the gene matches: 7. CDR1 SEHNR and CDR2 FQNEAQ come from the germline V gene (reference sequence). The CDR3 loop is CASSLGTGGRNQPQHF. The CDR3 DNA sequence: TGTGCCAGCAGCCTAGGGACAGGGGGGCGAAATCAGCCCCAGCATTTT.

This clone has just one count. The rearrangement joins TRBV4-1 to TRBJ2-1; 9 positions match TRBD2. The CDR3 spans 16 residues. CDR1 and CDR2 (germline): MGHRA, YSYEKL. V dropped 0 bases and J dropped 10; count of bases not matched to a gene: 10. This CDR3 is CASSQDLGGGAREQFF. The CDR3 coding sequence is TGCGCCAGCAGCCAAGATCTCGGCGGGGGGGCCAGGGAGCAGTTCTTC.

The chain carries TRBV6-1 and TRBJ1-2, with unresolved D. Per germline, CDR1 MNHNS and CDR2 SASEGT. The CDR3 is made up of 13 amino acids. V lost 8 bases, J lost 1 base, and 11 bases lay in between. The CDR3 sequence is CASRIDINYGYTF. For the CDR3, the DNA is TGTGCCAGCCGCATCGACATTAACTATGGCTACACCTTC.

The chain is built from TRBV13 and TRBJ2-3, with D unclear. CDR3 size: 12 residues. Per germline, CDR1 PRHDT and CDR2 FYEKMQ (reference sequence). Trimming cost V 2 bases and J 5 bases, with 5 bases left between them. The CDR3 protein is CASSLLRDTQYF. The DNA for the CDR3 is TGTGCCAGCAGCTTATTGCGAGATACGCAGTATTTT.

The J gene is TRBJ1-6, the V gene TRBV9; 10 bases fit TRBD1. The CDR3 consists of 14 residues. Germline trimming cut 4 bases from V and 8 bases from J; bases unmatched to any gene: 3. Germline V gene lookup returns CDR1 SGDLS and CDR2 YYNGEE. The CDR3 sequence is CASSRGTGDSPLHF. DNA for the CDR3: TGTGCCAGCAGCCGTGGGACAGGGGATTCACCCCTCCACTTT.

The V and J genes are TRBV25-1 and TRBJ1-1, with 9 positions matching TRBD1. The CDR3 has 13 amino acids. The V gene end was trimmed by 7 bases and the J gene end by 8 bases; junction bases not matched to a gene: 8. CDR1 MGHDK and CDR2 SYGVNS come from the germline V gene. The DNA for the CDR3 is TGTGCCAGCACTATGCCCGGGACAGGGGAAGCTTTCTTT. Translating it yields CASTMPGTGEAFF.

V is TRBV5-8 and J is TRBJ2-1; 7 nucleotides align to TRBD1. The CDR3 length is 13 residues. With V trimmed by 5 bases and J by 8 bases, 7 bases remained unmatched. CDR1 SGHTS and CDR2 YDEGEE come from the germline V gene. CDR3 DNA: TGTGCCAGCAGGGGCAGGGGGATCGATGAGCAGTTCTTC. Protein: CASRGRGIDEQFF.

As regards this clone: The sample has other DNA sequences that encode this CDR3 too. The chain has TRBV9 and TRBJ1-2; possible D gene TRBD1, 5 bases. CDR1 and CDR2 (germline): SGDLS, YYNGEE. The CDR3 spans 15 residues. V was clipped by 3 bases and J by 3 bases, with 15 bases between them. The CDR3 spells CASSDRTGRHYGYTF. For the CDR3, the DNA is TGTGCCAGCAGCGACAGGACTGGGAGGCACTATGGCTACACCTTC.

The J gene is TRBJ1-2, the V gene TRBV27, with 8 bases aligning to TRBD1. Germline V CDR1 and CDR2: MNHEY, SMNVEV (reference sequence). The CDR3 contains 17 residues. J was trimmed by 5 bases and V by 6 bases; bases with no gene match: 17. The CDR3 coding sequence is TGTGCCAGCAGATTCGGGACAGGCCCTTTTGGCATGTATGGCTACACCTTC. Translated, it gives CASRFGTGPFGMYGYTF.

The rearrangement joins TRBV5-4 to TRBJ2-7; 7 positions agree with TRBD2. The CDR3 is 13 residues long. V lost 4 bases to trimming and J lost 2 bases; unmatched junction nucleotides: 3. From germline, CDR1 is SGHNT and CDR2 YYREEE (reference sequence). CDR3 sequence (DNA): TGTGCCAGCAGCCCGGGGGGTGCCTACGAGCAGTACTTC. This codes for CASSPGGAYEQYF.

This clone was detected only once. The chain has TRBV9 and TRBJ2-3; 9 bases line up with TRBD1. The CDR3 loop spans 14 amino acids. V dropped 3 bases and J dropped 2; count of bases not matched to a gene: 1. Germline V gene lookup returns CDR1 SGDLS and CDR2 YYNGEE. The CDR3 reads CASSGDRVTDTQYF. For the CDR3, the DNA is TGTGCCAGCAGCGGGGACAGGGTCACAGATACGCAGTATTTT.

CDR3 residues: CASSSQDRSFYEQYF. The CDR3 nucleotides read TGTGCCAGCAGCTCACAGGACAGGAGTTTTTACGAGCAGTACTTC. The chain joins TRBV11-2 to TRBJ2-5; 7 positions match TRBD1. The tail of the sequence fits TRBJ2-7 better, so the J call may be wrong. Germline V lookup: CDR1 SGHAT, CDR2 FQNNGV. The CDR3 is 15 residues long.

The V and J genes are TRBV29-1 and TRBJ2-3; D remains unclear. V lost 4 bases to trimming and J lost 4 bases, with 15 bases between them. CDR1 is SQVTM, CDR2 ANQGSEA, per germline. This CDR3 region has 14 residues. CDR3 DNA: TGCAGCGTTGTGGGCCTGAAAAAAGCAGATACGCAGTATTTT. It specifies CSVVGLKKADTQYF.

This clone was seen only once. The chain recombines TRBV7-2 with TRBJ1-3; 9 nucleotides agree with TRBD1. The length of the CDR3 is 17 residues. With V trimmed by 1 base and J by 0 bases, 4 bases remained unmatched. Germline CDR1 and CDR2: SGHTA and FQGNSA. The CDR3 loop is CASSLGTGARSGNTIYF. CDR3 DNA: TGTGCCAGCAGCTTAGGGACAGGGGCCCGCTCTGGAAACACCATATATTTT.